The 9 T cell receptor beta chains listed next were all sequenced from one sample in a study of cytomegalovirus exposure and HLA in healthy donors. Some clones are missing from TCRdb's copy, which holds only in-frame ones; the method was immunoSEQ multiplex PCR. The sample records approximately 150,000 clones, more than 75% being singletons. The sequencing input was PBMCs. The receptors stem from a man younger than 35 in good health and CMV-seropositive.

In DNA, the CDR3 is TGTGCCAGCTCAACGTCGGGCGGGGAGCAGTTCTTC. This codes for CASSTSGGEQFF. This sequence joins TRBV18 and TRBJ2-1, with D perhaps TRBD2 (5 bases). The CDR3 sequence is 12 residues long. Trimming took off 5 bases at V and 10 bases at J, with 12 bases between the two ends. Germline loops: CDR1 KGHSH, CDR2 LQKENI.

The V gene is TRBV7-9, the J gene TRBJ1-1; maybe TRBD1 (6 bases). Deletions cut 5 bases from V and 3 bases from J, with 10 bases between. CDR1 and CDR2 (germline): SEHNR, FQNEAQ (reference sequence). CDR3 length: 13 amino acids. The CDR3 region is CASSHTGYTEAFF. CDR3 DNA sequence: TGTGCCAGCAGCCACACAGGGTACACTGAAGCTTTCTTT.

The chain couples TRBV10-3 to TRBJ2-7, with 9 bases aligning to TRBD1. This CDR3 comprises 14 residues. Trimming cost V 6 bases and J 3 bases; bases outside gene matches: 6. The germline CDR1 and CDR2 sequences are ENHRY and SYGVKD. The chain's CDR3 is CAIRPTGGGYEQYF. CDR3 nucleotide sequence: TGTGCCATCAGGCCCACAGGGGGCGGCTACGAGCAGTACTTC.

This chain uses TRBV4-1 with TRBJ2-2; no definite D call. The germline V and J ends were trimmed by 0 bases and 1 base, with 6 bases remaining between them. This CDR3 region has 15 residues. Per germline, CDR1 MGHRA and CDR2 YSYEKL. CDR3 coding DNA: TGCGCCAGCAGCCAAGATGTCCTGAACACCGGGGAGCTGTTTTTT. The encoded protein is CASSQDVLNTGELFF.

The V call is TRBV7-2, the J call TRBJ2-5; 7 bases align to TRBD2. The V segment lost 8 bases and the J segment 0 bases; nucleotides outside the gene matches: 6. The germline CDR1 and CDR2 sequences are SGHTA and FQGNSA. This CDR3 comprises 14 residues. This CDR3 is CASGGGPYQETQYF. The CDR3 bases are TGTGCCAGCGGCGGGGGACCGTACCAAGAGACCCAGTACTTC.

The V and J genes are TRBV4-2 and TRBJ1-1; D is possibly TRBD1 (5 bases). The CDR3 is made up of 14 amino acids. Germline V CDR1 and CDR2: LGHNA, YNFKEQ. V lost 3 bases, J lost 8 bases, and 16 bases lay in between. The CDR3 DNA reads TGTGCCAGCAGCCAGAGTTTAGGGGAGGGAGAAGCTTTCTTT. Protein: CASSQSLGEGEAFF.

The chain employs TRBV9 and TRBJ1-5; possible D gene TRBD1, 5 bases. Trimming stripped 3 bases from V and 2 bases from J, with 12 bases between. This CDR3 contains 15 residues. CDR1 SGDLS and CDR2 YYNGEE come from the germline V gene. CDR3 DNA: TGTGCCAGCAGCGGAGGGGAGGTGGGCAATCAGCCCCAGCATTTT. This gives the protein CASSGGEVGNQPQHF.

The V gene is TRBV20-1, the J gene TRBJ1-1; 7 nucleotides match TRBD1. There are 11 residues in the CDR3. CDR1 is DFQATT and CDR2 is SNEGSKA in the germline V gene (reference sequence). The V and J ends lost 4 bases and 7 bases, in that order; junction bases with no gene match: 3. CDR3 nucleotide sequence: TGCAGTGCTACCCGACAGGGTGAAGCTTTCTTT. This encodes CSATRQGEAFF.

This chain links TRBV19 with TRBJ1-5; TRBD1 might be the D (6 bases). The V gene's germline CDR1 is LNHDA and CDR2 SQIVND (reference sequence). This CDR3 spans 15 amino acids. The V gene lost 2 bases and the J gene lost 2 bases, with 10 bases spanning the gap. This CDR3 is CASSISWTGNQPQHF. The CDR3 DNA reads as TGTGCCAGTAGTATATCGTGGACAGGCAATCAGCCCCAGCATTTT.